A selection of T cell receptor beta chains follows, all from one sample in a study of T cells in Graves' hyperthyroidism and ophthalmopathy. TCRdb used MiXCR to reprocess the multiplex PCR reads, holding one entry per CDR3 protein. The sample carries 450,000 to 700,000 distinct CDR3 sequences, around 46% recorded once. Material for sequencing was peripheral blood or thyroid tissue (not recorded which). The receptors stem from an adult woman with Graves' disease, either hyperthyroidism or ophthalmopathy (not recorded which). Both conserved end residues are part of each CDR3. A D gene is named only where the DNA matches it firmly. Expanded clones are given a class, and other clones once, few, many or no size at all.

>TRBV9|few|TRBJ1-1|.
TGTGCCAGCAGTTTGGGAGAGGGAAACACTGAAGCTTTCTTT
CASSLGEGNTEAFF
>TRBV5-1|many|TRBJ1-5|.
TGCGCCAGCAGCGAGGGGAGGGCGAATCAGCCCCAGCATTTT
CASSEGRANQPQHF
>TRBV7-2|many|TRBJ1-5|.
TGTGCCAGCAGTCCAGTCAGGGGCAATCAGCCCCAGCATTTT
CASSPVRGNQPQHF
>TRBV7-8|.|TRBJ1-3|.
TGTGCCAGCGCGGACTGGGGCTCTGGAAACACCATATATTTT
CASADWGSGNTIYF
>TRBV7-3|once|TRBJ1-2|.
TGTGCCAGCAGCTTTGTGAGAAACACCGTATATGGCTACACCTTC
CASSFVRNTVYGYTF
>TRBV7-3|many|TRBJ1-6|.
TGTGCCAGCAGCCGGGCCTCTGGTTCACCCCTCCACTTT
CASSRASGSPLHF
>TRBV5-1|.|TRBJ2-3|.
TGCGCCAGCAGCTTGGGTACTACGGCAGATACGCAGTATTTT
CASSLGTTADTQYF
>TRBV10-3|once|TRBJ2-5|TRBD1
TGTGCCATCAGACAAGGGGACAGCCAGGAGACCCAGTACTTC
CAIRQGDSQETQYF
>TRBV5-1|many|TRBJ1-1|.
TGCGCCAGCAGCAGGAGCCTAAAAAACACTGAAGCTTTCTTT
CASSRSLKNTEAFF
>TRBV6-5|many|TRBJ1-4|.
TGTGCCAGCAGTTACACGGATCCTAGGGGGAAACTGTTTTTT
CASSYTDPRGKLFF
>TRBV12-3/TRBV12-4|many|TRBJ2-5|TRBD2
TGTGCCAGCACCGGGGAGACTAGCGGGAGTGGTGAGACCCAGTACTTC
CASTGETSGSGETQYF
>TRBV29-1|many|TRBJ2-7|.
TGCAGCGTTGAAGATACCGGGCAGTCCTACGAGCAGTACTTC
CSVEDTGQSYEQYF
>TRBV7-9|many|TRBJ1-2|.
TGTGCCAGCAGCTTAGGCGAGATGACAGCTAACTATGGCTACACCTTC
CASSLGEMTANYGYTF
>TRBV29-1|.|TRBJ2-7|TRBD1
TGCAGCGTTCACAGGGGCCCCGGCTACGAGCAGTACTTC
CSVHRGPGYEQYF
>TRBV10-2|.|TRBJ2-6|.
TGCGCCAGCAGTGAGGACACCTCTGGGGCCAACGTCCTGACTTTC
CASSEDTSGANVLTF
>TRBV7-9|.|TRBJ2-1|TRBD2
TGTGCCAGCAGCTTAGCTAGCGGGAGATCCAATGAGCAGTTCTTC
CASSLASGRSNEQFF
>TRBV10-3|many|TRBJ2-7|TRBD2
TGTGCCATCAGTGAGTCTGCGGGAGGGCCGGCCGAGCAGTACTTC
CAISESAGGPAEQYF
>TRBV4-2|.|TRBJ2-2|.
TGTGCCAGCAGCCAAGAAGGGCCGACCGGGGAGCTGTTTTTT
CASSQEGPTGELFF
>TRBV5-6|.|TRBJ2-6|.
TGTGCCAGCAGCTCGTACCGGGAGAGACTCAACGTCCTGACTTTC
CASSSYRERLNVLTF
>TRBV10-3|.|TRBJ2-7|TRBD1
TGTGCCATCAGTGAGGCGGGACAGGGGCGACGCTACGAGCAGTACTTC
CAISEAGQGRRYEQYF
>TRBV12-3/TRBV12-4|.|TRBJ1-3|.
TGTGCCAGCGGGAGGACGGGGAACACCATATATTTT
CASGRTGNTIYF
>TRBV6-5|few|TRBJ2-5|.
TGTGCCATCAGTTACGGCGAGACCCAGTACTTC
CAISYGETQYF
>TRBV9|once|TRBJ1-4|.
TGTGCCAGCAGCGTTGTTTTGGGGGTGGATGAAAAACTGTTTTTT
CASSVVLGVDEKLFF
>TRBV25-1|.|TRBJ1-6|TRBD1
TGTGCCAGCAGTAAACGGACAGGGGGTACGGGTTCACCCCTCCACTTT
CASSKRTGGTGSPLHF
>TRBV5-4|.|TRBJ2-1|TRBD2
TGTGCCAGCAGCCGAGGGACTAGCGGGACTCGTGAGCAGTTCTTC
CASSRGTSGTREQFF
>TRBV20-1|.|TRBJ2-7|TRBD1
TGCAGTGCTAGGGGACAGGGGAGGGACGAGCAGTACTTC
CSARGQGRDEQYF
>TRBV6-2/TRBV6-3|.|TRBJ1-1|.
TGTGCCAGCAGTTTGACCCGAGTCGCTGAAGCTTTCTTT
CASSLTRVAEAFF
>TRBV5-1|many|TRBJ1-2|.
TGCGCCAGCAGCTCCCAGGGGCCTAACTATGGCTACACCTTC
CASSSQGPNYGYTF